Each of the 30 T cell receptor beta chains below was sequenced from the same sample in a study of CD8+ T cells in alopecia areata. Sequencing templates came from extracted RNA that was reverse transcribed into cDNA. TCRdb's table, derived via immunoSEQ multiplex PCR, lists solely in-frame clones and lacks some. Here the sample spans some 110,000 clones, about 54% being singletons. The treatment: oral pan-JAK inhibitor, 5-10 mg twice daily. Sequencing was performed on CD8+ T cells sorted from blood, taken at week 4, from a patient treated with tofacitinib. These receptors were obtained from a human donor with alopecia areata.

The chain links TRBV7-9 to TRBJ1-2; unclear D gene. Germline loops: CDR1 SEHNR, CDR2 FQNEAQ (reference sequence). Trimming stripped 4 bases from V and 1 base from J, with 7 bases between. The CDR3 runs to 13 residues. The CDR3 region has the DNA TGTGCCAGCAGCTCAAGGGTTAACTATGGCTACACCTTC. Residues: CASSSRVNYGYTF.

The count of this clone is one. The J gene is TRBJ1-1, the V gene TRBV30; a possible D gene is TRBD1 (6 bases). Per the germline V gene, CDR1 is GTSNPN and CDR2 is SVGIG (reference sequence). This CDR3 has 14 amino acids. Trimming pared 1 base from V and 2 bases from J, leaving 11 bases between. CDR3: CAWSGQGTNTEAFF. The CDR3 nucleotides read TGTGCCTGGAGTGGTCAAGGGACAAACACTGAAGCTTTCTTT.

The chain combines TRBV29-1 with TRBJ1-2, with TRBD1 as a possible D gene (5 bases). Germline CDR1 and CDR2: SQVTM and ANQGSEA. CDR3 length: 12 amino acids. V was pared by 3 bases and J by 4 bases, with 9 bases between. DNA for the CDR3: TGCAGCGTTGAGGGGGACTCCTATGGCTACACCTTC. Its protein is CSVEGDSYGYTF.

The V and J genes are TRBV29-1 and TRBJ1-1, with D hard to call. CDR1 and CDR2 from the germline V gene are SQVTM and ANQGSEA. This CDR3 is built from 14 residues. Trimming took 1 base from V and 8 from J, leaving 17 bases between them. The CDR3 sequence: CSVEALGRPREAFF. CDR3 DNA: TGCAGCGTTGAAGCCCTCGGACGACCCCGCGAAGCTTTCTTT.

The chain uses TRBV5-1 and TRBJ2-7, with no clear D. Trimming stripped 0 bases from V and 0 bases from J, with 10 bases between. CDR1 is SGHRS and CDR2 is YFSETQ in the germline V gene. This CDR3 has 15 amino acids. The CDR3 sequence: CASSLGDITSYEQYF. CDR3 sequence (DNA): TGCGCCAGCAGCTTGGGAGACATTACCTCCTACGAGCAGTACTTC.

This clone was detected only a few times. V gene TRBV29-1 combines with J gene TRBJ2-7; 9 positions match TRBD1. CDR1 is SQVTM, CDR2 ANQGSEA, per germline. J was trimmed by 6 bases and V by 7 bases; bases with no gene match: 13. CDR3 length equals 14 residues. CDR3 region: CSAQLSDRGSEQYF. The CDR3 region has the DNA TGCAGCGCGCAACTTTCGGACAGGGGCTCCGAGCAGTACTTC.

The gene calls are TRBV6-5 and TRBJ1-6, with D possibly being TRBD1 (6 bases). The V gene's germline CDR1 is MNHEY and CDR2 SVGAGI. The CDR3 extends over 13 amino acids. V lost 5 bases and J lost 4, with 6 bases in between. CDR3 DNA: TGTGCCAGCAGTCAGGGGTATAATTCACCCCTCCACTTT. It translates to CASSQGYNSPLHF.

This clone appeared a few times. This CDR3 is CASSLSGGSSTEQYF. The DNA for the CDR3 is TGCGCCAGCAGCCTATCAGGGGGCTCTAGCACCGAGCAGTACTTC. The gene calls are TRBV4-1 and TRBJ2-7, with 8 bases matching TRBD1. The CDR3 contains 15 residues. Looked up from germline, CDR1 is MGHRA and CDR2 is YSYEKL. The V gene end was trimmed by 4 bases and the J gene end by 6 bases; junction bases not matched to a gene: 11.

This sequence joins TRBV29-1 and TRBJ2-7; D not resolved. This CDR3 comprises 11 residues. V was trimmed by 5 bases and J by 2 bases, leaving 7 bases between them. Germline V CDR1 and CDR2: SQVTM, ANQGSEA. The CDR3 loop is CSVLWTYEQYF. DNA for the CDR3: TGCAGCGTTTTGTGGACCTACGAGCAGTACTTC.

The chain employs TRBV25-1 and TRBJ2-1; D unresolved. The length of the CDR3 is 14 residues. Germline assignment: CDR1 MGHDK and CDR2 SYGVNS. V was pared by 6 bases and J by 0 bases, with 9 bases between. The chain's CDR3 is CASSLFGSYNEQFF. DNA of the CDR3: TGTGCCAGCAGCTTATTTGGCTCCTACAATGAGCAGTTCTTC. Full variable domain (remainder filled in from reference TRBV25-1 and TRBJ2-1): EADIYQTPRYLVIGTGKKITLECSQTMGHDKMYWYQQDPGMELHLIHYSYGVNSTEKGDLSSESTVSRIRTEHFPLTLESARPSHTSQYLCASSLFGSYNEQFFGPGTRLTVL.

This clone was recorded a few times. The chain couples TRBV29-1 to TRBJ2-5, with D possibly TRBD2 on 6 matching bases. This CDR3 has 14 residues. Germline V gene data show CDR1 as SQVTM and CDR2 as ANQGSEA. V lost 1 base and J 5 bases, leaving 14 bases between the germline ends. Here the CDR3 reads CSVEVTDSGETQYF. The CDR3 DNA reads TGCAGCGTTGAAGTAACCGACAGCGGGGAGACCCAGTACTTC. Supplemented by reference TRBV29-1 and TRBJ2-5, the full variable domain reads SAVISQKPSRDICQRGTSLTIQCQVDSQVTMMFWYRQQPGQSLTLIATANQGSEATYESGFVIDKFPISRPNLTFSTLTVSNMSPEDSSIYLCSVEVTDSGETQYFGPGTRLLVL.

This clone was detected only once. The chain is built from TRBV10-3 and TRBJ2-7, with 9 bases aligning to TRBD1. The CDR3 length is 15 residues. CDR1 ENHRY and CDR2 SYGVKD come from the germline V gene. With V trimmed by 3 bases and J by 2 bases, 5 bases remained unmatched. The CDR3 DNA reads TGTGCCATCAGTGACCGGGACAGGGCCCCCTACGAGCAGTACTTC. Amino acids: CAISDRDRAPYEQYF.

The chain combines TRBV7-9 with TRBJ1-5, with TRBD1 identical over 7 bases. CDR1 and CDR2 (germline): SEHNR, FQNEAQ (reference sequence). V lost 5 bases and J lost 4; bases outside the gene matches: 11. The CDR3 has 16 residues. The CDR3 nucleotides are TGTGCCAGCAGCGTAGGCGCGACAGGGATGAATCAGCCCCAGCATTTT. This encodes CASSVGATGMNQPQHF.

The chain joins TRBV6-6 to TRBJ2-7; D gene ambiguous. This CDR3 contains 15 residues. Trimming removed 2 bases from V and 1 base from J, with 12 bases in between. Germline V gene lookup returns CDR1 MNHNY and CDR2 SVGAGI (reference sequence). CDR3 DNA: TGTGCCAGCAGTTACGCCCGGATGGGTTCCTACGAGCAGTACTTC. Translation gives CASSYARMGSYEQYF.

CDR3 coding DNA: TGTGCCAGCAGCTCCCCCCGGGTTTCCTACGAGCAGTACTTC. This codes for CASSSPRVSYEQYF. This rearrangement joins TRBV11-2 to TRBJ2-7; the D is unclear. Germline V gene data show CDR1 as SGHAT and CDR2 as FQNNGV. The CDR3 runs to 14 residues. V lost 4 bases to trimming and J lost 1 base, with 11 bases between them.

The rearrangement joins TRBV4-1 to TRBJ2-7; D might be TRBD2 (6 bases). V shed 3 bases and J shed 0 bases, with 12 bases lying between them. CDR1 and CDR2 (germline): MGHRA, YSYEKL. CDR3 length equals 15 residues. CDR3 protein: CASSQNGGSSYEQYF. In DNA form, the CDR3 reads TGCGCCAGCAGCCAGAATGGGGGGAGCTCCTACGAGCAGTACTTC.

V and J are TRBV5-1 and TRBJ1-2, with unresolved D. Germline V gives CDR1 SGHRS, CDR2 YFSETQ. This CDR3 is built from 14 residues. V lost 5 bases to trimming and J lost 6 bases, with 17 bases between them. The CDR3 coding sequence is TGCGCCAGCAGTCCACTTACAGTTTGGGATGGCTACACCTTC. Translation gives CASSPLTVWDGYTF.

This clone has a single count. The rearrangement uses TRBV29-1 and TRBJ2-2; possibly TRBD1 for D (6 bases). Trimming left V 4 bases short and J 7 bases short, with 10 bases between. The CDR3 has 12 amino acids. Germline V lookup: CDR1 SQVTM, CDR2 ANQGSEA. The CDR3 DNA sequence: TGCAGCGTTGTACAGGGTAACGGGGAGCTGTTTTTT. Amino acid sequence: CSVVQGNGELFF.

This chain links TRBV4-1 with TRBJ1-5, with TRBD1 matching over 7 bases. Germline CDR1 reads MGHRA; CDR2 reads YSYEKL. J was trimmed by 6 bases and V by 1 base; bases with no gene match: 3. CDR3 length: 14 residues. CDR3 sequence: CASSQGTGTQPQHF. CDR3 DNA sequence: TGCGCCAGCAGCCAAGGGACAGGTACTCAGCCCCAGCATTTT.

The CDR3 region is CASSLEGGEQYF. Written as DNA, the CDR3 is TGCGCCAGCAGCTTGGAAGGGGGCGAGCAGTACTTC. The chain links TRBV5-1 to TRBJ2-7, with D perhaps matching TRBD1 (6 bases). Trimming took off 0 bases at V and 6 bases at J, with 7 bases between the two ends. Looked up from germline, CDR1 is SGHRS and CDR2 is YFSETQ. This CDR3 has 12 residues.

This chain uses TRBV9 with TRBJ2-5; unclear D gene. Between the trimmed V and J ends, which lost 6 bases and 4 bases, there was a span of 13 bases. CDR3 length: 13 residues. CDR1 and CDR2 (germline): SGDLS, YYNGEE. The CDR3 nucleotides are TGTGCCAGCAACGATAAGGATGGAGAGACCCAGTACTTC. Its protein product is CASNDKDGETQYF.

This clone has more than one count but fewer than ten. The gene calls are TRBV30 and TRBJ1-4, with D unclear. The CDR3 totals 11 residues. V dropped 3 bases and J dropped 5 bases, with 4 bases sitting between them. Germline V gene lookup returns CDR1 GTSNPN and CDR2 SVGIG (reference sequence). The CDR3 nucleotides are TGTGCCTGGAGCCGGAATGAAAAACTGTTTTTT. It yields the protein CAWSRNEKLFF.

This rearrangement joins TRBV30 to TRBJ1-2; no clear D gene. Trimming pared 5 bases from V and 4 bases from J, leaving 14 bases between. Germline V gene sequence: CDR1 GTSNPN, CDR2 SVGIG (reference sequence). The CDR3 is 13 amino acids. The CDR3 region is CAWGKAVVYGYTF. The CDR3 nucleotides read TGTGCCTGGGGGAAGGCAGTAGTCTATGGCTACACCTTC.

The chain is built from TRBV9 and TRBJ2-6, with D possibly matching TRBD1 (6 bases). Germline loops: CDR1 SGDLS, CDR2 YYNGEE. V was shortened by 4 bases and J by 3 bases, with 8 bases between the two germline ends. The CDR3 has 14 residues. The CDR3 coding sequence is TGTGCCAGCAGCATGGACAGTGGGGCCAACGTCCTGACTTTC. Translation gives CASSMDSGANVLTF.

This sequence joins TRBV7-9 and TRBJ2-1; D is undetermined. CDR3 length: 18 residues. The ends were cut back, 5 bases at V and 5 bases at J, with 25 bases in the middle. The germline V gene encodes CDR1 SEHNR and CDR2 FQNEAQ (reference sequence). The CDR3 sequence: CASSRTSDVSGLHNEQFF. The CDR3 DNA reads TGTGCCAGCAGCCGAACATCTGACGTCTCCGGGTTGCACAATGAGCAGTTCTTC.

The chain carries TRBV2 and TRBJ1-2; D is perhaps TRBD1 (6 bases). Germline-derived CDR1 and CDR2 are SNHLY and FYNNEI. This CDR3 has 13 residues. V dropped 7 bases and J dropped 3 bases, with 12 bases sitting between them. The CDR3 loop is CASIGGPDYGYTF. CDR3 in DNA: TGTGCCAGCATCGGGGGGCCGGACTATGGCTACACCTTC. The variable domain in full, completed from reference TRBV2 and TRBJ1-2, reads EPEVTQTPSHQVTQMGQEVILRCVPISNHLYFYWYRQILGQKVEFLVSFYNNEISEKSEIFDDQFSVERPDGSNFTLKIRSTKLEDSAMYFCASIGGPDYGYTFGSGTRLTVV.

The rearrangement links TRBV9 to TRBJ2-1; 11 bases fit TRBD2. The CDR3 covers 16 residues. Germline CDR1 is SGDLS and CDR2 is YYNGEE. With V trimmed by 3 bases and J by 6 bases, 8 bases remained unmatched. The CDR3 coding sequence is TGTGCCAGCAGCGCGTCCCTAGCGGGGGGAACCAATGAGCAGTTCTTC. Translating gives CASSASLAGGTNEQFF.

This chain joins TRBV9 and TRBJ2-1, with 10 bases matching TRBD2. This CDR3 is 18 amino acids long. V lost 2 bases and J lost 2; bases outside the gene matches: 10. Germline V lookup: CDR1 SGDLS, CDR2 YYNGEE. CDR3 region: CASSVRISGGSTYNEQFF. The CDR3, as DNA: TGTGCCAGCAGCGTTAGGATTAGCGGGGGGTCTACCTACAATGAGCAGTTCTTC.

The chain couples TRBV30 to TRBJ2-1, with D hard to call. V was cut by 0 bases and J by 7 bases, with 4 bases left in between. CDR1 is GTSNPN and CDR2 is SVGIG in the germline V gene (reference sequence). CDR3 size: 11 residues. The CDR3 here is CAWSVQNEQFF. Here the CDR3 DNA reads TGTGCCTGGAGTGTACAAAATGAGCAGTTCTTC.

V gene TRBV29-1 combines with J gene TRBJ1-2, with 8 bases matching TRBD1. J lost 6 bases, V lost 7 bases, and 10 bases had no gene match. CDR1 is SQVTM and CDR2 is ANQGSEA in the germline V gene. The CDR3 contains 13 residues. CDR3 in DNA: TGCAGCGGGGAGGACAGGGAGATGGATGGCTACACCTTC. Translated: CSGEDREMDGYTF.